Listed below are T cell receptor beta chains from one sample, sequenced in a study of a mutant IDH1 vaccine in newly diagnosed glioma. The repertoire was sequenced with immunoSEQ multiplex PCR; TCRdb's copy has only in-frame clones and lacks some. This repertoire shows about 54,000 clones, approximately 80% found once; its top ten account for about 21%. The sample was PBMCs, taken from a glioma patient treated with radiotherapy, temozolomide or both. The receptors stem from a man younger than 35 with glioma. CDR3s include the opening cysteine and the closing phenylalanine or tryptophan. Fields, in order: D gene, J gene, clone size, V gene, CDR3 protein, CDR3 DNA. The D gene is left open where the match is weak. Rows give clone size only sometimes, using once, few, many, or a class for an expanded clone.

>TRBD2|TRBJ2-1|NA|TRBV5-6
CASSSAGGNEQFF
TGTGCCAGCAGCTCCGCGGGGGGTAATGAGCAGTTCTTC
>NA|TRBJ1-5|once|TRBV7-9
CASSFGGESNQPQHF
TGTGCCAGCAGCTTTGGGGGCGAAAGCAATCAGCCCCAGCATTTT
>NA|TRBJ1-6|few|TRBV7-9
CASSLRQANSPLHF
TGTGCCAGCAGCTTAAGACAGGCGAATTCACCCCTCCACTTT
>NA|TRBJ1-6|few|TRBV18
CASSPPGVYNSPLHF
TGTGCCAGCTCACCACCAGGGGTCTATAATTCACCCCTCCACTTT
>NA|TRBJ1-2|NA|TRBV7-2
CASRATNYGYTF
TGTGCCAGCCGTGCGACAAACTATGGCTACACCTTC
>TRBD1|TRBJ2-7|once|TRBV9
CASGMTGEPYEQYF
TGTGCCAGCGGTATGACAGGGGAACCCTACGAGCAGTACTTC
>NA|TRBJ1-2|NA|TRBV19
CASTLYGYRGYTF
TGTGCCAGTACCCTCTACGGCTATCGTGGCTACACCTTC
>NA|TRBJ1-1|NA|TRBV18
CASSPSFGSGFGLESEAFF
TGTGCCAGCTCACCATCTTTCGGGAGCGGGTTTGGGCTGGAGTCTGAAGCTTTCTTT
>NA|TRBJ1-1|NA|TRBV5-1
CASTSQGPGEAFF
TGCGCCAGCACCTCACAGGGACCGGGGGAAGCTTTCTTT
>NA|TRBJ2-7|NA|TRBV7-2
CASRVGTYEQYF
TGTGCCTCGCGGGTCGGAACCTACGAGCAGTACTTC
>TRBD2|TRBJ2-7|NA|TRBV30
CAWTSGSYEQYF
TGTGCCTGGACTAGCGGGAGTTACGAGCAGTACTTC
>NA|TRBJ2-2|few|TRBV5-1
CASSTVEGRAGELFF
TGCGCCAGCAGCACCGTGGAAGGGCGCGCCGGGGAGCTGTTTTTT
>NA|TRBJ2-1|NA|TRBV27
CASSLLIGHNEQFF
TGTGCCAGCAGTTTATTAATCGGTCACAATGAGCAGTTCTTC
>NA|TRBJ1-5|once|TRBV5-1
CASSPRAGHNQPQHF
TGCGCCAGCAGCCCCAGGGCAGGGCACAATCAGCCCCAGCATTTT
>TRBD1|TRBJ1-6|NA|TRBV6-4
CARIPRDRALEDPYNSPLHF
TGTGCCAGGATCCCAAGGGACAGGGCCCTTGAGGATCCCTATAATTCACCCCTCCACTTT
>NA|TRBJ2-7|few|TRBV5-6
CASSGLSSVYEQYF
TGTGCCAGCAGCGGACTATCCTCTGTCTACGAGCAGTACTTC
>NA|TRBJ1-5|NA|TRBV7-8
CASSHGGVGNQPQHF
TGTGCCAGCAGCCACGGGGGGGTCGGCAATCAGCCCCAGCATTTT
>TRBD1|TRBJ1-5|few|TRBV9
CASSVGQGNQPQHF
TGTGCCAGCAGCGTAGGACAGGGAAATCAGCCCCAGCATTTT
>NA|TRBJ1-1|NA|TRBV4-3
CASTLSENTEAFF
TGCGCCAGCACTTTATCGGAGAACACTGAAGCTTTCTTT
>NA|TRBJ2-1|medium-sized|TRBV9
CASSLEGTESYNEQFF
TGTGCCAGCTCCCTTGAAGGTACCGAATCCTACAATGAGCAGTTCTTC
>NA|TRBJ1-1|NA|TRBV12-5
CISHGNTEAFF
TGTATTTCCCACGGGAACACTGAAGCTTTCTTT
>TRBD1|TRBJ1-2|NA|TRBV7-3
CASSLGQNYGYTF
TGTGCCAGCAGCTTGGGACAGAACTATGGCTACACCTTC
>TRBD1|TRBJ1-5|few|TRBV2
CASSGTAILNQPQHF
TGTGCCAGCAGCGGGACAGCGATACTCAATCAGCCCCAGCATTTT